One and the same sample provided the 12 T cell receptor beta chains below, sequenced in a study of blood T cell repertoires in COVID-19 (dated by TCRdb to the early 2020s). The library was made by the immunoSEQ multiplex PCR assay. TCRdb re-hosts the immuneACCESS table, in-frame sequences only. Its copies lack some clones; in the studies checked, an unresolved V gene accounts for under half of them, and the cause for the rest is not known. The sample profile shows 160,000 or so clones; 81% of them were found once. The top ten hold roughly 5% of the sample. The specimen sequenced was PBMCs or T cells enriched from blood (not recorded which). The origin of the receptors is a woman in her forties with acute COVID-19.

As concerns this clone: An end of the junction differs from the germline gene, which may be a read error. The rearrangement uses TRBV18 and TRBJ2-4; possible D gene TRBD1, 8 bases. Germline CDR1 KGHSH, CDR2 LQKENI. This CDR3 comprises 15 residues. CDR3 amino acids: CASSPQGGKGNIQYF. The DNA of the CDR3 is TGTGCCAGCTCCCCACAGGGGGGGAAAGGAAACATTCAGTACTTC.

The V and J genes are TRBV5-4 and TRBJ1-5, with D possibly being TRBD1 (5 bases). This CDR3 comprises 15 residues. Germline V CDR1 and CDR2: SGHNT, YYREEE (reference sequence). Trimming removed 1 base from V and 5 bases from J, with 13 bases in between. The CDR3 spells CASSLLCVRDQPQHF. In nucleotides, the CDR3 is TGTGCCAGCAGCTTGCTTTGCGTCAGGGATCAGCCCCAGCATTTT. The entire variable domain, with the rest obtained from reference TRBV5-4 and TRBJ1-5, is as follows: ETGVTQSPTHLIKTRGQQVTLRCSSQSGHNTVSWYQQALGQGPQFIFQYYREEENGRGNFPPRFSGLQFPNYSSELNVNALELDDSALYLCASSLLCVRDQPQHFGDGTRLSIL.

This clone showed up just a few times. J is TRBJ2-1 and V is TRBV4-1; TRBD2 agrees at 10 bases. This CDR3 has 17 residues. V gave up 4 bases and J gave up 8 bases; unmatched junction bases: 14. Germline V lookup: CDR1 MGHRA, CDR2 YSYEKL. The CDR3 is CASSRNRLAGYRDEQFF. DNA for the CDR3: TGCGCCAGCAGCCGGAACCGACTAGCGGGTTATAGGGATGAGCAGTTCTTC.

The chain employs TRBV3-1 (or the pseudogene TRBV3-2) and TRBJ2-2; TRBD2 agrees at 9 bases. After removal of 8 bases from V and 3 bases from J, the junction contained 7 bases not matched to a gene. The CDR3 is 15 residues long. Germline V gene sequence: CDR1 LGHDT, CDR2 YNNKEL (reference sequence). CDR3 residues: CASRYSGSDTGELFF. CDR3 bases: TGTGCCAGCCGTTATAGCGGGAGTGACACCGGGGAGCTGTTTTTT.

The chain uses TRBV7-2 and TRBJ2-5; TRBD1 matches 9 bases. The junction had 8 bases not matched to a gene; V was cut back by 1 base and J by 5 bases. CDR1 is SGHTA and CDR2 is FQGNSA in the germline V gene. The CDR3 runs to 16 residues. The CDR3 protein is CASSLEGTGIFETQYF. As DNA, the CDR3 is TGTGCCAGCAGCTTAGAAGGGACAGGGATTTTTGAGACCCAGTACTTC.

The chain joins TRBV19 to TRBJ1-1; D is unresolved. The germline V gene has CDR1 LNHDA and CDR2 SQIVND (reference sequence). The V end was cut by 7 bases, the J end by 8 bases, with 17 bases between. There are 13 residues in the CDR3. CDR3 amino acids: CASILRERKEAFF. The CDR3 DNA is TGTGCCAGTATCCTACGGGAGCGGAAAGAAGCTTTCTTT.

The V gene is TRBV6-5, the J gene TRBJ2-7, with 7 positions matching TRBD1. Germline-derived CDR1 and CDR2 are MNHEY and SVGAGI. V trimming: 6 bases; J trimming: 2 bases; junction bases outside the gene matches: 4. This CDR3 region has 13 residues. The CDR3 DNA reads as TGTGCCAGCAGCAAGGGACAGACCTACGAGCAGTACTTC. It yields the protein CASSKGQTYEQYF.

The J gene is TRBJ1-3, the V gene TRBV2; 7 nucleotides match TRBD1. The CDR3 loop spans 14 amino acids. Germline V gives CDR1 SNHLY, CDR2 FYNNEI. V dropped 6 bases and J dropped 2; count of bases not matched to a gene: 4. DNA of the CDR3: TGTGCCAGCAGGGCGACAGGGACTGGAAACACCATATATTTT. It is translated as CASRATGTGNTIYF.

This chain connects TRBV27 to TRBJ2-6; 8 bases match TRBD1. The J segment lost 0 bases and the V segment lost 5 bases, leaving 3 bases of the junction unmatched. The germline gives CDR1 MNHEY, CDR2 SMNVEV (reference sequence). The CDR3 length is 16 residues. CDR3 bases: TGTGCCAGCAGTAACAGGGGGATCTCTGGGGCCAACGTCCTGACTTTC. This encodes CASSNRGISGANVLTF.

DNA of the CDR3: TGTGCCAGCAGCCCCGGCAGGTCCACCACCGGGGAGCTGTTTTTT. It specifies CASSPGRSTTGELFF. The gene calls are TRBV7-3 and TRBJ2-2; D unclear. The CDR3 covers 15 residues. Trimming shortened V by 5 bases and J by 4 bases, and 14 bases separated the two germline ends. CDR1 and CDR2 from the germline V gene are SGHTA and FQGTGA.

V usage is TRBV6-2 or TRBV6-3 and J usage is TRBJ2-1; TRBD2 aligns across 7 bases. The CDR3 has 15 amino acids. Germline CDR1 and CDR2: MNHEY and SVGEGT. Trimming took 3 bases from V and 5 from J; bases not matched to a gene: 7. As DNA, the CDR3 is TGTGCCAGCAGTTATGACGCTAGCGGCCACAATGAGCAGTTCTTC. Translated: CASSYDASGHNEQFF.

This clone was detected only a few times. The chain couples TRBV6-5 to TRBJ2-2; 10 bases fit TRBD1. CDR1 is MNHEY, CDR2 SVGAGI, per germline. Trimming cost V 8 bases and J 6 bases; bases outside gene matches: 9. The CDR3 runs to 15 residues. The CDR3 sequence is CASDRDRGLSGELFF. CDR3 in DNA: TGTGCCAGCGATCGGGACAGGGGACTCTCCGGGGAGCTGTTTTTT.